The present T cell receptor (beta chain) was sequenced within a study of CD4 T cells in relation to SARS-CoV-2 and coronaviruses. The overall study: Convalescent donors were aged roughly 21 to 72, with median around 37 years. Of the patients, roughly eight were male, a few female, two Hispanic.

With respect to this clone: Its specificity is unknown. Mismatch with germline at one junction end may stem from a read error.

Whole-study results and caveats: Culture-expanded clones reflect memory recall rather than primary priming during culture.

This CDR3 has 14 amino acids. From germline, CDR1 is LNHDA and CDR2 SQIVND (reference sequence). TCRdb keeps only in-frame clones here, not all; method: immunoSEQ multiplex PCR. The sample holds some 60,000 clones, about 91% seen once. The specimen was naive CD4+ T cells from PBMCs. Stated subset: naive CD4+ T cells isolated by negative enrichment. V gene TRBV19 combines with J gene TRBJ2-5, with 8 bases aligning to TRBD2. The receptor comes from an adult with COVID-19. The CDR3 DNA sequence: TGTGCCAGGAGTACTAGCGGAAACCAAGAGACCCAGTACTTC. Residues: CARSTSGNQETQYF.